This T cell receptor (beta chain) was sequenced during a study of breast tumors, draining lymph nodes, adjacent tissues. Findings of the study overall: Tumor TCR diversity was below lymph nodes but above nontumor tissue.

This clonotype occurred many times. Its antigen is unidentified. V was shortened by 2 bases and J by 7 bases, with 9 bases between the two germline ends. CDR1 MDHEN and CDR2 SYDVKM come from the germline V gene. The CDR3 runs to 13 residues. TCRdb passed the multiplex PCR reads through MiXCR, listing each CDR3 protein once. The sample lists 20,000 or so distinct CDR3 sequences, approximately 64% occurring once. What was sequenced was tumor-adjacent breast tissue. The sequence derives from a female donor with breast cancer. Some clones in this sample may be carry-over from other donors' samples. The rearrangement links TRBV28 to TRBJ1-5, with D perhaps TRBD1 (5 bases). CDR3 sequence: CASSLGGVQPQHF. CDR3 sequence (DNA): TGTGCCAGCAGTTTAGGAGGGGTGCAGCCCCAGCATTTT.